The 17 T cell receptor beta chains listed next were all sequenced from one sample in a study of cytomegalovirus exposure and HLA in healthy donors (dated by TCRdb to about 2017). The library was prepared using the immunoSEQ multiplex PCR assay. TCRdb carries this immuneACCESS record with in-frame sequences only. Its versions omit some clonotypes, under half of them owing to an unresolved V gene in the studies checked, with the rest unexplained. In all, the sample holds 120,000 or so clones, and approximately 92% of those were seen once. Around 1.2% of the sample comes from the top ten. Sequencing was done on a sample of PBMCs. These receptors came from a young woman in good health and CMV-seronegative.

V gene TRBV30 combines with J gene TRBJ1-2; a weak D match, TRBD1 (6 bases). V was clipped by 2 bases and J by 7 bases, with 20 bases between them. Per the germline V gene, CDR1 is GTSNPN and CDR2 is SVGIG (reference sequence). The CDR3 has 15 residues. CDR3 protein: CAWSWTRGGAGGYTF. CDR3 nucleotide sequence: TGTGCCTGGAGTTGGACTCGCGGGGGGGCGGGTGGCTACACCTTC.

As to this clone: The sample contains more than one DNA sequence encoding this CDR3. This chain uses TRBV27 with TRBJ1-2; a weak D match, TRBD1 (5 bases). V dropped 5 bases and J dropped 2 bases, with 9 bases sitting between them. The germline gives CDR1 MNHEY, CDR2 SMNVEV (reference sequence). The CDR3 is 13 amino acids. CDR3 sequence (DNA): TGTGCCAGCAGTATCCAGGGAAACTATGGCTACACCTTC. It yields the protein CASSIQGNYGYTF.

This rearrangement joins TRBV25-1 to TRBJ1-3, with 8 bases matching TRBD1. Trimming removed 8 bases from V and 3 bases from J; junction bases left unmatched: 9. Germline values: CDR1 MGHDK, CDR2 SYGVNS. This CDR3 spans 15 amino acids. The CDR3 loop is CASDGQGDGGNTIYF. CDR3 nucleotides: TGTGCCAGCGACGGACAGGGAGACGGTGGAAACACCATATATTTT. The complete variable domain, with remaining parts taken from reference TRBV25-1 and TRBJ1-3, reads EADIYQTPRYLVIGTGKKITLECSQTMGHDKMYWYQQDPGMELHLIHYSYGVNSTEKGDLSSESTVSRIRTEHFPLTLESARPSHTSQYLCASDGQGDGGNTIYFGEGSWLTVV.

The chain couples TRBV11-2 to TRBJ2-5; perhaps TRBD1 as D (6 bases). The CDR3 spans 14 residues. V dropped 1 base and J dropped 5 bases, with 11 bases sitting between them. CDR1 and CDR2 from the germline V gene are SGHAT and FQNNGV. CDR3 sequence reads: CASSLVGGQETQYF. DNA of the CDR3: TGTGCCAGCAGCTTAGTAGGGGGTCAGGAGACCCAGTACTTC. The full variable domain, rest sourced from reference TRBV11-2 and TRBJ2-5, is EAGVAQSPRYKIIEKRQSVAFWCNPISGHATLYWYQQILGQGPKLLIQFQNNGVVDDSQLPKDRFSAERLKGVDSTLKIQPAKLEDSAVYLCASSLVGGQETQYFGPGTRLLVL.

The genes are TRBV5-6 and TRBJ1-4; 8 positions agree with TRBD1. V gave up 4 bases and J gave up 6 bases; unmatched junction bases: 8. Germline CDR1 and CDR2: SGHDT and YYEEEE. This CDR3 has 15 residues. The CDR3 spells CASSVIDRGDEKLFF. In DNA form, the CDR3 reads TGTGCCAGCAGCGTGATTGACAGGGGTGATGAAAAACTGTTTTTT.

V and J are TRBV29-1 and TRBJ2-1, with D possibly matching TRBD2 (8 bases). This CDR3 region has 12 residues. From germline, CDR1 is SQVTM and CDR2 ANQGSEA. Trimming removed 4 bases from V and 8 bases from J, with 12 bases in between. CDR3 in amino acids: CSVAGGGHEQFF. The CDR3 DNA reads TGCAGCGTTGCGGGAGGGGGCCATGAGCAGTTCTTC.

The chain carries TRBV19 and TRBJ1-4; D ambiguous. The CDR3 covers 13 residues. With 5 bases removed from V and 12 bases from J, the gap between germline ends came to 16 bases. Germline lookup yields CDR1 LNHDA and CDR2 SQIVND (reference sequence). The CDR3 coding sequence is TGTGCCAGTAGTCCAAGGGAGCTTCGTGAACTGTTTTTT. It yields the protein CASSPRELRELFF.

The chain joins TRBV2 to TRBJ2-3, with TRBD1 identical over 9 bases. Looked up from germline, CDR1 is SNHLY and CDR2 is FYNNEI. V lost 4 bases, J lost 4 bases, and 3 bases stayed unmatched. CDR3 size: 14 residues. The DNA for the CDR3 is TGTGCCAGCAGTGCCGGACAGGGGCCAGATACGCAGTATTTT. It is translated as CASSAGQGPDTQYF.

V gene TRBV5-4 combines with J gene TRBJ1-2; possibly TRBD1 for D (5 bases). Germline CDR1 is SGHNT and CDR2 is YYREEE (reference sequence). There are 17 residues in the CDR3. V was pared by 3 bases and J by 0 bases, with 18 bases between. CDR3 DNA: TGTGCCAGCAGCTCCCGGACATCCGGACGGGCTAACTATGGCTACACCTTC. Its translation is CASSSRTSGRANYGYTF.

This clone was observed once. The chain employs TRBV14 and TRBJ2-5, with D perhaps matching TRBD2 (5 bases). The germline CDR1 and CDR2 sequences are SGHDN and FVKESK. This CDR3 has 16 amino acids. The V end lost 3 bases, the J end lost 2 bases, and 16 bases lay between the germline ends. The chain's CDR3 is CASSHLRTGRQETQYF. The CDR3 DNA follows: TGTGCCAGCAGCCACTTAAGGACGGGGAGACAAGAGACCCAGTACTTC.

The J gene is TRBJ2-7, the V gene TRBV4-3; D possibly corresponds to TRBD2 (5 bases). CDR3 size: 13 residues. CDR1 and CDR2 from the germline V gene are LGHNA and YSLEER. V lost 0 bases and J lost 7, with 10 bases in between. CDR3 in amino acids: CASSQDSGEEQYF. The CDR3 coding sequence is TGCGCCAGCAGCCAAGACTCTGGGGAGGAGCAGTACTTC.

V gene TRBV7-2 combines with J gene TRBJ2-1, with 9 bases identical to TRBD2. Germline loops: CDR1 SGHTA, CDR2 FQGNSA. The CDR3 sequence is 16 residues long. The ends lost 5 bases at V and 2 bases at J; junction bases unmatched: 7. The CDR3 DNA is TGTGCCAGCAGCCCAGCGGGCGGGGGGGCCTACAATGAGCAGTTCTTC. It is translated as CASSPAGGGAYNEQFF.

The chain employs TRBV5-3 and TRBJ1-4; 10 positions agree with TRBD1. TRBV5-3 is labeled an ORF, and its function is uncertain. With V trimmed by 5 bases and J by 2 bases, 9 bases remained unmatched. The CDR3 loop spans 17 amino acids. The DNA of the CDR3 is TGTGCCAGAAGGTCGGAAGGGGACAGGGGTACTAATGAAAAACTGTTTTTT. Protein sequence: CARRSEGDRGTNEKLFF.

The CDR3 reads CASSLRVGETQYF. As DNA, the CDR3 is TGTGCCAGCTCACTCCGGGTTGGGGAGACCCAGTACTTC. V gene TRBV18 combines with J gene TRBJ2-5; D uncertain. With 4 bases removed from V and 5 bases from J, the gap between germline ends came to 11 bases. Germline lookup yields CDR1 KGHSH and CDR2 LQKENI. The CDR3 is made up of 13 amino acids.

This rearrangement joins TRBV28 to TRBJ1-2; D is ambiguous. Germline V gives CDR1 MDHEN, CDR2 SYDVKM. The CDR3 sequence is 14 residues long. Trimming pared 2 bases from V and 4 bases from J, leaving 11 bases between. CDR3 DNA sequence: TGTGCCAGCAGTTTACCGGGGAAGCTCTATGGCTACACCTTC. This gives the protein CASSLPGKLYGYTF.

The rearrangement joins TRBV19 to TRBJ2-2, with 10 positions matching TRBD2. The CDR3 has 19 residues. After removal of 4 bases from V and 0 bases from J, the junction contained 11 bases not matched to a gene. Per the germline V gene, CDR1 is LNHDA and CDR2 is SQIVND (reference sequence). The CDR3 protein is CASSTDRLAGGTNTGELFF. The CDR3 DNA is TGTGCCAGTAGTACGGATCGGTTAGCGGGGGGAACGAACACCGGGGAGCTGTTTTTT. Using reference TRBV19 and TRBJ2-2 for the parts outside the CDR3, the full variable domain is DGGITQSPKYLFRKEGQNVTLSCEQNLNHDAMYWYRQDPGQGLRLIYYSQIVNDFQKGDIAEGYSVSREKKESFPLTVTSAQKNPTAFYLCASSTDRLAGGTNTGELFFGEGSRLTVL.

The chain is built from TRBV7-9 and TRBJ1-3, with D maybe TRBD1 (6 bases). The CDR3 length is 16 residues. The germline V gene encodes CDR1 SEHNR and CDR2 FQNEAQ (reference sequence). V was clipped by 1 base and J by 0 bases, with 10 bases between them. The CDR3 loop reads CASSLGDNSSGNTIYF. CDR3 DNA sequence: TGTGCCAGCAGCTTAGGGGACAATTCCTCTGGAAACACCATATATTTT.